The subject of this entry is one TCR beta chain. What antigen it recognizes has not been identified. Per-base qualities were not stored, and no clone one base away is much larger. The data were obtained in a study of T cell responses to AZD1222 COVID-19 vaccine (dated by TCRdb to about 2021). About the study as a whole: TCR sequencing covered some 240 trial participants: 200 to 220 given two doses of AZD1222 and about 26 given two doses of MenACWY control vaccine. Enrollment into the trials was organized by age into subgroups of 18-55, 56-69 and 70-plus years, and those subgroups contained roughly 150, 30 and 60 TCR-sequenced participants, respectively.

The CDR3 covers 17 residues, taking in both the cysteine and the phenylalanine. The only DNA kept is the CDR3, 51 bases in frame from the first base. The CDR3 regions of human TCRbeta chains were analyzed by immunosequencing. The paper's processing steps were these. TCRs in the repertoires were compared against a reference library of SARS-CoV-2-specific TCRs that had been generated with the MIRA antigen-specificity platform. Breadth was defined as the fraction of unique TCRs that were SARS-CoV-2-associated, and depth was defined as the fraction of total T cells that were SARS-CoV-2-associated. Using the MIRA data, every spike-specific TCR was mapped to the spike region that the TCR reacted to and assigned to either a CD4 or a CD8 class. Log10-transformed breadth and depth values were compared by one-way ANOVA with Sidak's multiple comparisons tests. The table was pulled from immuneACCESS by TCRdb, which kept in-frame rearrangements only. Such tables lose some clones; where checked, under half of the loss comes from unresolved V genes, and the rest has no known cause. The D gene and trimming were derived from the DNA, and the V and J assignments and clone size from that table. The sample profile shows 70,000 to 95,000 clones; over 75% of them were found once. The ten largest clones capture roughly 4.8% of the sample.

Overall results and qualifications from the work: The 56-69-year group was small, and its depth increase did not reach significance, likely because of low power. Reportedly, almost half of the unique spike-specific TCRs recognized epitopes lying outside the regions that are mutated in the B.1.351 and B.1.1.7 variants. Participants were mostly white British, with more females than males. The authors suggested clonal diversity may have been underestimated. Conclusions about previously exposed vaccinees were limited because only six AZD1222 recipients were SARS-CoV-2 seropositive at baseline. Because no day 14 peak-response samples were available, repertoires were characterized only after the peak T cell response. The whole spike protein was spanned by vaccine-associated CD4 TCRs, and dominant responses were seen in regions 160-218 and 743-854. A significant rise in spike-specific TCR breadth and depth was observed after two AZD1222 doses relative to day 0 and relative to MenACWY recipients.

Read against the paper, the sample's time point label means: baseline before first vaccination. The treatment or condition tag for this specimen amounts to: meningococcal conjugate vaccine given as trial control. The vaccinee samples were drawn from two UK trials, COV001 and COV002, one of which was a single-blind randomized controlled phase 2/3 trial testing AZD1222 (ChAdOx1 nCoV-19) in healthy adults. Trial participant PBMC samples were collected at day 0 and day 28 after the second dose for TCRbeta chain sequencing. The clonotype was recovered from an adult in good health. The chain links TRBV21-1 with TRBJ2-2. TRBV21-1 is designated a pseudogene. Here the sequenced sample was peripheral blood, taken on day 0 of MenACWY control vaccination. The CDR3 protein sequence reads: CASSTERGGRGTGELFF. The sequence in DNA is TGTGCCAGCAGCACCGAGAGAGGGGGGCGCGGCACCGGGGAGCTGTTTTTT.